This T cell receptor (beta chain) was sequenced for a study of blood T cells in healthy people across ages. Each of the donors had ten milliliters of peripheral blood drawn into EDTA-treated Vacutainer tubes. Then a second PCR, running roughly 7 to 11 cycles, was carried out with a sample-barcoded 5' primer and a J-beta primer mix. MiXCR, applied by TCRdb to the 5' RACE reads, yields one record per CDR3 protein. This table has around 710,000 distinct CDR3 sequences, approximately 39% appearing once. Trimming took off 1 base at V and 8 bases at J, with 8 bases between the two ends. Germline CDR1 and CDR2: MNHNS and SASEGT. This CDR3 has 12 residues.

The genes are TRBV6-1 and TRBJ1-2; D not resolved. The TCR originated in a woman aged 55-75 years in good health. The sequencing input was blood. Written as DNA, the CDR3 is TGTGCCAGCAGTGAAGGGACTTTCGGCTACACCTTC. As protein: CASSEGTFGYTF.